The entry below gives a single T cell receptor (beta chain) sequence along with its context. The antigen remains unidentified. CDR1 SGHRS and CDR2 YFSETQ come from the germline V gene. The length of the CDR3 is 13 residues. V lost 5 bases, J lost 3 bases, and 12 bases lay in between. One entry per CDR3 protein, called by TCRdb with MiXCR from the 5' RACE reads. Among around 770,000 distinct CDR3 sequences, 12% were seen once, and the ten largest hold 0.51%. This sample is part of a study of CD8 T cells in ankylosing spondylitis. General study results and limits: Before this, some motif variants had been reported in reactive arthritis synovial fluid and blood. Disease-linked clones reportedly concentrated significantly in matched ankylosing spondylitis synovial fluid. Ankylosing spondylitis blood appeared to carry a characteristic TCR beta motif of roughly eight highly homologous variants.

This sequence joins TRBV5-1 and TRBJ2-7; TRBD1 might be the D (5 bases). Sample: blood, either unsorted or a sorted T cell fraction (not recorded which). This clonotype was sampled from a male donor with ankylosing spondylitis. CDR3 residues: CASRYSGFYEQYF. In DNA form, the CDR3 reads TGCGCCAGCAGATACTCAGGGTTCTACGAGCAGTACTTC.